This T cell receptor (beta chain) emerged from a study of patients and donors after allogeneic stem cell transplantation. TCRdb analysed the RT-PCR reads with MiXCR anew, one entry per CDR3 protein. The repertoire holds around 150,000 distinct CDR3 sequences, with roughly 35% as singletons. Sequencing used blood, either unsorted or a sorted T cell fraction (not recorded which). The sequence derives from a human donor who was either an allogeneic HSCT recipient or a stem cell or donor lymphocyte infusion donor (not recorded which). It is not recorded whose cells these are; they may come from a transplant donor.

The CDR3 loop reads CASSLGGRWTGELFF. The CDR3 nucleotides read TGTGCCAGCAGTTTAGGGGGGCGTTGGACCGGGGAGCTGTTTTTT. The chain carries TRBV12-3 or TRBV12-4 and TRBJ2-2; tentatively, D is TRBD1 (6 bases). The V end was cut by 1 base, the J end by 5 bases, with 11 bases between. The CDR3 length is 15 residues.